This is a list of T cell receptor beta chains from one sample in a study of a mutant IDH1 vaccine in newly diagnosed glioma. No cognate antigen is known for these TCRs. TCRdb's table, derived via immunoSEQ multiplex PCR, lists solely in-frame clones and lacks some. Here the sample spans tens of thousands of clones, less than 85% being singletons. The sample in question was PBMCs, obtained from a glioma patient whose treatment included an IDH1 peptide vaccine. The receptors come from a woman aged 45-60 years with glioma. CDR3s include the opening cysteine and the closing phenylalanine or tryptophan. D genes are given only for firm matches. Clone size is shown for a subset of rows, as once, few, many or a class of expanded clone.

d_call: NA
j_call: TRBJ2-3
clone_size: NA
v_call: TRBV13
cdr3_aa: CASSRSRGYTQYF
cdr3_nt: TGTGCCAGCAGCCGCTCTCGGGGATATACGCAGTATTTT

d_call: TRBD1
j_call: TRBJ2-7
clone_size: once
v_call: TRBV19
cdr3_aa: CASSMAGQGYHEQYF
cdr3_nt: TGTGCCAGTAGTATGGCGGGACAGGGGTACCACGAGCAGTACTTC

d_call: NA
j_call: TRBJ2-4
clone_size: NA
v_call: TRBV5-5
cdr3_aa: CASSFAGDSKNIQYF
cdr3_nt: TGTGCCAGCAGCTTTGCGGGGGACAGCAAAAACATTCAGTACTTC

d_call: NA
j_call: TRBJ2-7
clone_size: NA
v_call: TRBV7-9
cdr3_aa: CASSVINYEQYF
cdr3_nt: TGTGCCAGCAGCGTAATCAACTACGAGCAGTACTTC

d_call: NA
j_call: TRBJ1-3
clone_size: NA
v_call: TRBV27
cdr3_aa: CASSSYGTGNTIYF
cdr3_nt: TGTGCCAGCAGTTCGTATGGCACTGGAAACACCATATATTTT

d_call: TRBD1
j_call: TRBJ2-7
clone_size: NA
v_call: TRBV28
cdr3_aa: CASRPTGGTTYEQYF
cdr3_nt: TGTGCCAGCAGACCCACAGGGGGGACAACCTACGAGCAGTACTTC

d_call: NA
j_call: TRBJ1-2
clone_size: NA
v_call: TRBV11-3
cdr3_aa: CASSSGDGSGYTF
cdr3_nt: TGTGCCAGCAGTTCAGGGGACGGATCGGGCTACACCTTC

d_call: TRBD1
j_call: TRBJ1-4
clone_size: NA
v_call: TRBV6-5
cdr3_aa: CASSYGPGTGEKLFF
cdr3_nt: TGTGCCAGCAGTTATGGGCCCGGGACAGGTGAAAAACTGTTTTTT

d_call: NA
j_call: TRBJ2-7
clone_size: NA
v_call: TRBV4-2
cdr3_aa: CASSQEGGASLEQYF
cdr3_nt: TGTGCCAGCAGCCAAGAAGGGGGGGCCTCTCTCGAGCAGTACTTC

d_call: TRBD1
j_call: TRBJ2-3
clone_size: NA
v_call: TRBV27
cdr3_aa: CASRKTDRGSTDTQYF
cdr3_nt: TGTGCCAGCAGGAAGACGGACAGGGGGAGCACAGATACGCAGTATTTT

d_call: NA
j_call: TRBJ1-2
clone_size: NA
v_call: TRBV13
cdr3_aa: CASSLGLTDYGYTF
cdr3_nt: TGTGCCAGCAGCTTAGGCCTTACGGACTATGGCTACACCTTC

d_call: NA
j_call: TRBJ1-2
clone_size: NA
v_call: TRBV6-4
cdr3_aa: CASSDSPGVNPYGGYTF
cdr3_nt: TGTGCCAGCAGTGACTCTCCAGGGGTAAACCCATATGGTGGCTACACCTTC

d_call: NA
j_call: TRBJ1-5
clone_size: NA
v_call: TRBV6-5
cdr3_aa: CASSYSREGTDQHF
cdr3_nt: TGTGCCAGCAGTTACTCGAGGGAGGGGACCGACCAGCATTTT

d_call: NA
j_call: TRBJ2-7
clone_size: NA
v_call: TRBV6-5
cdr3_aa: CASSYNRHYEQYF
cdr3_nt: TGTGCCAGCAGTTACAATCGGCACTACGAGCAGTACTTC

d_call: NA
j_call: TRBJ1-5
clone_size: NA
v_call: TRBV19
cdr3_aa: CASSIEAVRGNQPQHF
cdr3_nt: TGTGCCAGTAGTATAGAGGCAGTAAGGGGCAATCAGCCCCAGCATTTT

d_call: TRBD1
j_call: TRBJ1-2
clone_size: NA
v_call: TRBV28
cdr3_aa: CASTEGDRDGYTF
cdr3_nt: TGTGCCAGCACCGAGGGGGACAGGGACGGCTACACCTTC

d_call: TRBD2
j_call: TRBJ2-4
clone_size: once
v_call: TRBV4-2
cdr3_aa: CASSLHSGEENIQYF
cdr3_nt: TGTGCCAGCAGCCTACATAGCGGGGAGGAAAACATTCAGTACTTC

d_call: TRBD1
j_call: TRBJ1-2
clone_size: NA
v_call: TRBV14
cdr3_aa: CASSQPGTGTYGYTF
cdr3_nt: TGTGCCAGCAGCCAACCCGGGACAGGGACCTATGGCTACACCTTC

d_call: TRBD1
j_call: TRBJ1-4
clone_size: NA
v_call: TRBV5-6
cdr3_aa: CASSFSTGGNEKLFF
cdr3_nt: TGTGCCAGCAGCTTCTCTACAGGGGGCAATGAAAAACTGTTTTTT

d_call: NA
j_call: TRBJ2-7
clone_size: NA
v_call: TRBV12-5
cdr3_aa: CASGLARGYEQYF
cdr3_nt: TGTGCTAGTGGTTTGGCCAGGGGTTACGAGCAGTACTTC

d_call: NA
j_call: TRBJ2-2
clone_size: NA
v_call: TRBV6-1
cdr3_aa: CASSWRFQGTGELFF
cdr3_nt: TGTGCCAGCAGTTGGCGGTTTCAGGGGACCGGGGAGCTGTTTTTT

d_call: NA
j_call: TRBJ2-7
clone_size: NA
v_call: TRBV5-1
cdr3_aa: CASRSLDEQYF
cdr3_nt: TGCGCCAGCAGGTCCCTAGACGAGCAGTACTTC